A selection of T cell receptor beta chains follows, all from one sample in a study of early T cells in non-severe SARS-CoV-2 infection. TCRdb used MiXCR to reprocess the 5' RACE reads, holding one entry per CDR3 protein. The top ten hold about 9.7% of the sample, which has around 50,000 distinct CDR3 sequences, about 10% seen once. The specimen sequenced was whole blood. These receptors were collected from an adult who was a healthcare worker with PCR-confirmed SARS-CoV-2 infection or an uninfected control (not recorded which). Each CDR3 is given without its conserved first and last residue. Fields, in order: V gene, CDR3 protein.

V: TRBV7-2; CDR3: ASSFTVGTDTQY
V: TRBV4-2; CDR3: ASSQGPGTSGGISYNEQF
V: TRBV7-3; CDR3: ASSHSGAEYNEQF
V: TRBV5-4; CDR3: ASSYLWTGSLGANVLT
V: TRBV7-9; CDR3: ASSFRGEGTDTQY
V: TRBV27; CDR3: ASSFIGQGARTNTGELF
V: TRBV2; CDR3: ASSEGAGGVYEQY
V: TRBV2; CDR3: ASSTGIGYT
V: TRBV5-1; CDR3: ASSLKDTANTGELF
V: TRBV6-5; CDR3: ASRRDSKTEGYT
V: TRBV4-1; CDR3: ASSHYGNTIY
V: TRBV24-1; CDR3: ATSDSGTSVVTDTQY
V: TRBV28; CDR3: ASSNPGPRTEAF
V: TRBV5-1; CDR3: ASSPRPGQRLTDTQY
V: TRBV9; CDR3: ASSVATSSYNEQF
V: TRBV7-9; CDR3: ASSLERLKNIQY
V: TRBV5-1; CDR3: ASSPLGTEYNEQF
V: TRBV11-2; CDR3: ASSSQVYTEAF
V: TRBV5-1; CDR3: ASSLRGAQY
V: TRBV5-5; CDR3: ASSSITEAF
V: TRBV19; CDR3: ASSVLAGRLNEQF
V: TRBV9; CDR3: ASSVGADTQY
V: TRBV25-1; CDR3: ASSEPPPKNIQY